The T cell receptor beta chain under discussion was sequenced for a study of T cells expressing NK-cell markers. Study summary: There were seven HCMV-seropositive donors and one seronegative donor among the eight sequenced.

From germline, CDR1 is MNHNS and CDR2 SASEGT. There are 12 residues in the CDR3. TCR beta libraries carry UMIs added by 5'RACE template switching. Following a re-call of the 5' RACE reads, TCRdb has one entry per CDR3 protein and lacks DNA. The listing records about 150,000 distinct CDR3 sequences. This receptor was taken from a woman aged 50 to 65 in good health. Sequenced material: blood T cells: a sorted CD56 or NKG2C T cell subset, CD4+ or CD8+ T cells, or bulk PBMC T cells (not recorded which). This chain links TRBV6-1 with TRBJ1-2; absent DNA, TCRdb's TRBD1 call cannot be checked. This CDR3 is CASRSGGYGYTF.